This TCR beta chain was captured by sequencing in a study of monozygotic twins with cystic fibrosis. TCRdb's table, derived via immunoSEQ multiplex PCR, lists solely in-frame clones and lacks some. The sample includes just over 35,000 clones, over 80% seen only once; the top ten take under 0.25%. Germline loops: CDR1 SEHNR, CDR2 FQNEAQ (reference sequence). J gave up 6 bases and V 5 bases, and 6 bases lay outside the gene matches. The CDR3 loop spans 14 amino acids. The clonotype was recovered from a boy aged 2 to 9 with cystic fibrosis. Sequencing was performed on blood. This chain joins TRBV7-9 and TRBJ1-1; TRBD1 matches at 10 bases. The CDR3 DNA reads TGTGCCAGCAGCACAGCCGACAGGGGGCCTGAAGCTTTCTTT. This translates into CASSTADRGPEAFF. Supplemented by reference TRBV7-9 and TRBJ1-1, the full variable domain reads DTGVSQNPRHKITKRGQNVTFRCDPISEHNRLYWYRQTLGQGPEFLTYFQNEAQLEKSRLLSDRFSAERPKGSFSTLEIQRTEQGDSAMYLCASSTADRGPEAFFGQGTRLTVV.